The 24 T cell receptor beta chains below all came from one sample that was sequenced in a study of T cell clonotyping in hematopoietic cell transplantation. Time point reported: recipient sample about 28 days before transplant, after cytoreduction. Only in-frame clones appear in the TCRdb table, and some are missing; sequencing was by immunoSEQ multiplex PCR. The sample holds roughly 80,000 clones, less than 96% seen once. Sequencing used peripheral blood mononuclear cells, obtained before stem cell transplant. These receptors were collected from a woman between 45 and 65 years old with acute myeloid leukemia. Some clones in this sample may be carry-over from other donors' samples.

The chain couples TRBV28 to TRBJ2-3, with D uncertain. V was trimmed by 2 bases and J by 0 bases, leaving 15 bases between them. Germline CDR1 and CDR2: MDHEN and SYDVKM. The CDR3 has 17 amino acids. CDR3 sequence: CASSLGGESGSTDTQYF. CDR3 in DNA: TGTGCCAGCAGTTTAGGTGGTGAAAGTGGGAGCACAGATACGCAGTATTTT.

Here the CDR3 reads CASSYSQPSNTEAFF. CDR3 nucleotides: TGTGCCAGCAGTTACTCACAGCCGTCGAACACTGAAGCTTTCTTT. The chain recombines TRBV6-5 with TRBJ1-1; D is unresolved. Germline V gene sequence: CDR1 MNHEY, CDR2 SVGAGI. V was cut by 0 bases and J by 1 base, with 9 bases left in between. The CDR3 has 15 residues.

V usage is TRBV7-9 and J usage is TRBJ2-5; possible D gene TRBD2, 6 bases. The CDR3 totals 13 residues. Trimming removed 8 bases from V and 2 bases from J, with 12 bases in between. The germline CDR1 and CDR2 sequences are SEHNR and FQNEAQ (reference sequence). The CDR3 region is CASGYSGQETQYF. CDR3 in DNA: TGTGCCAGCGGGTATAGCGGACAAGAGACCCAGTACTTC.

This chain links TRBV19 with TRBJ1-2; possibly TRBD1 for D (6 bases). V shed 6 bases and J shed 8 bases, with 16 bases lying between them. The CDR3 runs 13 residues. CDR1 and CDR2 from the germline V gene are LNHDA and SQIVND (reference sequence). The CDR3 region has the DNA TGTGCCAGTAGATCACAGGGATTCCAAGGCTACACCTTC. It specifies CASRSQGFQGYTF.

The V and J genes are TRBV5-1 and TRBJ1-5, with a tentative D call TRBD1 (5 bases). CDR3 length equals 14 residues. V shed 1 base and J shed 7 bases, with 12 bases lying between them. Germline CDR1 and CDR2: SGHRS and YFSETQ. The CDR3 coding sequence is TGCGCCAGCAGCTTGCAGGGCCCAGGGCAGCCCCAGCATTTT. As protein: CASSLQGPGQPQHF. Together with reference TRBV5-1 and TRBJ1-5, the CDR3 gives the full variable domain: KAGVTQTPRYLIKTRGQQVTLSCSPISGHRSVSWYQQTPGQGLQFLFEYFSETQRNKGNFPGRFSGRQFSNSRSEMNVSTLELGDSALYLCASSLQGPGQPQHFGDGTRLSIL.

This clone was picked up one time. The chain employs TRBV6-5 and TRBJ2-7, with D perhaps assigned TRBD1 or TRBD2 (5 bases each). The V end was cut by 2 bases, the J end by 5 bases, with 16 bases between. The CDR3 is 15 amino acids. Germline V CDR1 and CDR2: MNHEY, SVGAGI. Written as DNA, the CDR3 is TGTGCCAGCAGTTACGGACGGCCACGGGACGACGAGCAGTACTTC. It codes for CASSYGRPRDDEQYF.

Here the CDR3 reads CSARDWTEAFF. CDR3 DNA: TGCAGTGCTAGAGATTGGACAGAAGCTTTCTTT. The chain couples TRBV20-1 to TRBJ1-1; maybe TRBD1 (5 bases). CDR1 DFQATT and CDR2 SNEGSKA come from the germline V gene (reference sequence). This CDR3 spans 11 amino acids. Deletions cut 0 bases from V and 8 bases from J, with 7 bases between.

The chain employs TRBV4-1 and TRBJ1-5; 7 bases are a match to TRBD1. The V and J ends lost 1 base and 7 bases, in that order; junction bases with no gene match: 10. The germline CDR1 and CDR2 sequences are MGHRA and YSYEKL. The CDR3 extends over 16 amino acids. The CDR3 loop reads CASSQGTRGLYQPQHF. The CDR3 nucleotides are TGCGCCAGCAGCCAAGGAACGAGGGGGCTTTACCAGCCCCAGCATTTT.

J is TRBJ1-5 and V is TRBV25-1; perhaps TRBD1 as D (5 bases). Germline V gene data show CDR1 as MGHDK and CDR2 as SYGVNS. The CDR3 has 14 residues. V shed 8 bases and J shed 7 bases, with 18 bases lying between them. CDR3 in amino acids: CASSIQGVNQPQHF. For the CDR3, the DNA is TGTGCCAGCTCAATCCAGGGAGTGAACCAGCCCCAGCATTTT.

DNA of the CDR3: TGTGCCAGCAGTCAAGACAAGCCCTCGAACACTGAAGCTTTCTTT. Protein product: CASSQDKPSNTEAFF. The chain is built from TRBV9 and TRBJ1-1, with no clear D. Germline CDR1 SGDLS, CDR2 YYNGEE. The V end lost 5 bases, the J end lost 1 base, and 15 bases lay between the germline ends. This CDR3 spans 15 amino acids.

This chain uses TRBV5-1 with TRBJ2-2, with D uncertain. This CDR3 comprises 13 residues. Looked up from germline, CDR1 is SGHRS and CDR2 is YFSETQ. The V end was cut by 6 bases, the J end by 1 base, with 7 bases between. The CDR3 nucleotides read TGCGCCAGCACAACGGGGAACACCGGGGAGCTGTTTTTT. Its protein product is CASTTGNTGELFF.

The chain couples TRBV5-1 to TRBJ1-2, with D possibly TRBD1 on 6 matching bases. V was trimmed by 4 bases and J by 7 bases, leaving 11 bases between them. CDR3 size: 12 residues. Per germline, CDR1 SGHRS and CDR2 YFSETQ. The CDR3 sequence is CASSADRGGYTF. CDR3 coding DNA: TGCGCCAGCAGCGCGGACAGAGGTGGCTACACCTTC. The full variable domain, rest sourced from reference TRBV5-1 and TRBJ1-2, is KAGVTQTPRYLIKTRGQQVTLSCSPISGHRSVSWYQQTPGQGLQFLFEYFSETQRNKGNFPGRFSGRQFSNSRSEMNVSTLELGDSALYLCASSADRGGYTFGSGTRLTVV.

This chain connects TRBV14 to TRBJ1-4, with TRBD1 identical over 9 bases. V was pared by 6 bases and J by 5 bases, with 4 bases of the junction left unmatched. Per germline, CDR1 SGHDN and CDR2 FVKESK. CDR3 size: 14 residues. The CDR3 region has the DNA TGTGCCAGCAGATCTGACAGGGGGAATGAAAAACTGTTTTTT. This sequence encodes CASRSDRGNEKLFF.

V usage is TRBV6-5 and J usage is TRBJ2-7; D not resolved. V was trimmed by 0 bases and J by 3 bases, leaving 12 bases between them. CDR3 size: 15 residues. The germline gives CDR1 MNHEY, CDR2 SVGAGI. The CDR3 DNA reads as TGTGCCAGCAGTTACTCCCAGGACCAGAGCTACGAGCAGTACTTC. Protein product: CASSYSQDQSYEQYF.

CDR3 in amino acids: CASSLEGSYGYTF. In nucleotides, the CDR3 is TGTGCCAGCAGCTTGGAAGGTTCCTATGGCTACACCTTC. This chain connects TRBV5-5 to TRBJ1-2, with D hard to call. This CDR3 is 13 amino acids long. The germline gives CDR1 SGHKS, CDR2 YYEKEE (reference sequence). Trimming took off 0 bases at V and 4 bases at J, with 7 bases between the two ends.

This chain joins TRBV27 and TRBJ2-2, with TRBD2 matching over 9 bases. Germline loops: CDR1 MNHEY, CDR2 SMNVEV (reference sequence). V shed 6 bases and J 6 bases; nucleotides not matched to a gene: 11. The CDR3 is 16 amino acids. CDR3 sequence reads: CASRPSGLAGSGELFF. The CDR3 region has the DNA TGTGCCAGCAGACCATCCGGGCTAGCGGGATCCGGGGAGCTGTTTTTT.

The rearrangement links TRBV27 to TRBJ1-2, with D possibly matching TRBD1 (5 bases). V was trimmed by 8 bases and J by 8 bases, leaving 21 bases between them. This CDR3 spans 14 amino acids. Germline values: CDR1 MNHEY, CDR2 SMNVEV (reference sequence). The CDR3 reads CASASHRDPGGYTF. The CDR3 nucleotides read TGTGCCAGCGCCTCCCACCGGGACCCCGGAGGCTACACCTTC.

The V gene is TRBV6-5, the J gene TRBJ1-1; D may be TRBD1 (5 bases). The CDR3 is 13 amino acids. Trimming cost V 8 bases and J 1 base, with 11 bases left between them. The germline V gene has CDR1 MNHEY and CDR2 SVGAGI. The CDR3 spells CASAGPANTEAFF. As DNA, the CDR3 is TGTGCCAGCGCGGGGCCGGCGAACACTGAAGCTTTCTTT.

V usage is TRBV2 and J usage is TRBJ1-3; D remains ambiguous. The CDR3 has 12 amino acids. The ends were cut back, 8 bases at V and 4 bases at J, with 9 bases in the middle. Germline V gene sequence: CDR1 SNHLY, CDR2 FYNNEI. Here the CDR3 DNA reads TGTGCCAGCTACACCCCCGGAAACACCATATATTTT. Its translation is CASYTPGNTIYF.

This clone has a single count. The rearrangement links TRBV10-3 to TRBJ2-1; D may be TRBD1 or TRBD2 (5 bases each). Trimming removed 4 bases at V and 3 bases at J, with 10 bases between. The germline V gene encodes CDR1 ENHRY and CDR2 SYGVKD. CDR3 length: 14 residues. CDR3 coding DNA: TGTGCCATCAGTGCGGGAACAGGCTACAATGAGCAGTTCTTC. Its protein product is CAISAGTGYNEQFF.

V usage is TRBV9 and J usage is TRBJ2-7, with D uncertain. CDR1 and CDR2 (germline): SGDLS, YYNGEE. CDR3 length: 15 amino acids. The V gene lost 3 bases and the J gene lost 2 bases, with 15 bases spanning the gap. The CDR3: CASSEIPGRTYEQYF. CDR3 DNA: TGTGCCAGCAGCGAAATACCGGGCCGAACCTACGAGCAGTACTTC.

The rearrangement joins TRBV11-1 to TRBJ2-2; D is ambiguous. This CDR3 spans 13 amino acids. Germline V gives CDR1 SGHAT, CDR2 FQDESV (reference sequence). V lost 5 bases and J lost 2, with 6 bases in between. DNA for the CDR3: TGTGCCAGCAGCGTCACCAACACCGGGGAGCTGTTTTTT. It yields the protein CASSVTNTGELFF.

V gene TRBV6-1 combines with J gene TRBJ2-7, with D possibly being TRBD1 or TRBD2 (5 bases each). V lost 7 bases and J 2 bases, leaving 12 bases between the germline ends. Germline V CDR1 and CDR2: MNHNS, SASEGT. This CDR3 has 13 amino acids. The CDR3 is CASNRDRTYEQYF. The CDR3 bases are TGTGCCAGCAACCGGGACCGAACCTACGAGCAGTACTTC.

The rearrangement joins TRBV27 to TRBJ2-2, with unresolved D. Trimming shortened V by 1 base and J by 0 bases, and 6 bases separated the two germline ends. This CDR3 has 15 amino acids. Germline loops: CDR1 MNHEY, CDR2 SMNVEV (reference sequence). CDR3 sequence reads: CASSLWQTNTGELFF. The CDR3 bases are TGTGCCAGCAGTTTATGGCAGACGAACACCGGGGAGCTGTTTTTT.